These 13 T cell receptor beta chains share one sample of origin, sequenced in a study of human T cells and chemical hapten exposure. Time point specified: patch test 1, 2 weeks after DPC sensitization. Treatment of the sample: therapeutic diphenylcyclopropenone sensitization with weekly scalp DPC. TCRdb used MiXCR to reprocess the RACE reads, holding one entry per CDR3 protein. The table has 74,000 or so distinct CDR3 sequences, approximately 12% seen once. Material: whole blood, obtained in connection with sensitization to the hapten diphenylcyclopropenone (DPC). All receptors come from an older woman with alopecia areata. Some clones in this sample may be carry-over from other donors' samples.

The chain employs TRBV6-5 and TRBJ2-6, with D uncertain. The CDR3 has 15 amino acids. In germline, CDR1 is MNHEY, CDR2 SVGAGI. V was pared by 5 bases and J by 2 bases, with 10 bases between. The CDR3 protein is CASSTPSTGANVLTF. For the CDR3, the DNA is TGTGCCAGCAGTACCCCCTCCACTGGGGCCAACGTCCTGACTTTC.

The J gene is TRBJ1-1, the V gene TRBV11-2, with D possibly being TRBD1 (5 bases). V was cut by 4 bases and J by 5 bases, with 14 bases left in between. This CDR3 comprises 14 residues. CDR1 SGHAT and CDR2 FQNNGV come from the germline V gene. As DNA, the CDR3 is TGTGCCAGCAGCTCAACCGCGGGGGAAACTGAAGCTTTCTTT. Protein: CASSSTAGETEAFF.

The V gene is TRBV29-1, the J gene TRBJ2-1; 9 nucleotides line up with TRBD2. This CDR3 is 16 amino acids long. Trimming at V came to 3 bases and at J to 7 bases, leaving 13 bases not matched to a gene. Germline lookup yields CDR1 SQVTM and CDR2 ANQGSEA. CDR3 DNA sequence: TGCAGCGTTGAGAAAGGCGGGGGGGCGCTAGCAAATGAGCAGTTCTTC. Translation gives CSVEKGGGALANEQFF.

The chain employs TRBV18 and TRBJ1-1; D not certain. Germline V lookup: CDR1 KGHSH, CDR2 LQKENI. Trimming removed 0 bases at V and 1 base at J, with 9 bases between. The CDR3 loop spans 15 amino acids. The CDR3 loop is CASSPPEHRNTEAFF. Here the CDR3 DNA reads TGTGCCAGCTCACCACCGGAACATAGGAACACTGAAGCTTTCTTT.

This clonotype has at least ten counts. The chain recombines TRBV28 with TRBJ2-2; D may be TRBD1 (6 bases). Trimming cost V 7 bases and J 1 base, with 10 bases left between them. Germline values: CDR1 MDHEN, CDR2 SYDVKM. The CDR3 loop spans 14 amino acids. CDR3 sequence (DNA): TGTGCCAGCACCCCGGGACAGAACACCGGGGAGCTGTTTTTT. Protein sequence: CASTPGQNTGELFF.

This clonotype was counted only a few times. The gene calls are TRBV12-3 or TRBV12-4 and TRBJ2-5; 8 nucleotides agree with TRBD1. With 5 bases clipped from V and 0 bases from J, the junction kept 8 bases outside the gene matches. The CDR3 length is 16 residues. The CDR3 is CASSRRDRFDQETQYF. As DNA, the CDR3 is TGTGCCAGCAGTCGACGGGACAGGTTCGACCAAGAGACCCAGTACTTC.

The chain employs TRBV10-3 and TRBJ2-7, with D perhaps matching TRBD1 (5 bases). V lost 6 bases to trimming and J lost 9 bases, with 15 bases between them. This CDR3 is built from 12 residues. The V gene's germline CDR1 is ENHRY and CDR2 SYGVKD. CDR3 bases: TGTGCCATCAGCCTGGACAAGGGCGTGCAGTACTTC. Amino acids: CAISLDKGVQYF.

V gene TRBV10-3 combines with J gene TRBJ2-7; D is undetermined. CDR1 and CDR2 from the germline V gene are ENHRY and SYGVKD. CDR3 length equals 11 residues. Deletions cut 4 bases from V and 2 bases from J, with 3 bases between. The CDR3 loop is CAISAAYEQYF. CDR3 DNA sequence: TGTGCCATCAGTGCCGCCTACGAGCAGTACTTC.

The chain uses TRBV5-1 and TRBJ2-5; D may be TRBD1 or TRBD2 (5 bases each). The germline V gene has CDR1 SGHRS and CDR2 YFSETQ. The CDR3 is made up of 14 amino acids. The germline V and J ends were trimmed by 3 bases and 5 bases, with 14 bases remaining between them. The CDR3 DNA is TGCGCCAGCAGCTGGTCAGCAGGGACGGAGACCCAGTACTTC. Its translation is CASSWSAGTETQYF. The variable domain in full, completed from reference TRBV5-1 and TRBJ2-5, reads KAGVTQTPRYLIKTRGQQVTLSCSPISGHRSVSWYQQTPGQGLQFLFEYFSETQRNKGNFPGRFSGRQFSNSRSEMNVSTLELGDSALYLCASSWSAGTETQYFGPGTRLLVL.

The gene calls are TRBV18 and TRBJ1-5; 8 bases map to TRBD1. The length of the CDR3 is 13 residues. The germline gives CDR1 KGHSH, CDR2 LQKENI. Unmatched junction bases numbered 3, after V lost 6 bases and J lost 5 bases. CDR3 region: CASSQGQDQPQHF. In DNA form, the CDR3 reads TGTGCCAGCTCGCAGGGACAGGATCAGCCCCAGCATTTT.

This clonotype was observed a few times. The genes are TRBV4-1 and TRBJ2-1; D is undetermined. With 2 bases removed from V and 4 bases from J, the gap between germline ends came to 3 bases. This CDR3 has 12 residues. Germline V gives CDR1 MGHRA, CDR2 YSYEKL. CDR3 DNA sequence: TGCGCCAGCAGCCAATTTTACAATGAGCAGTTCTTC. Its translation: CASSQFYNEQFF.

The sample holds many counts of this clonotype. The CDR3 loop reads CASSLEGFGYTF. In nucleotides, the CDR3 is TGTGCCAGCAGTTTAGAGGGGTTTGGCTACACCTTC. The rearrangement links TRBV27 to TRBJ1-2; possibly TRBD1 for D (5 bases). From germline, CDR1 is MNHEY and CDR2 SMNVEV (reference sequence). V lost 2 bases, J lost 7 bases, and 8 bases lay in between. This CDR3 has 12 residues.

The gene calls are TRBV20-1 and TRBJ1-2; D unclear. This CDR3 has 16 residues. Trimming took 0 bases from V and 5 from J, leaving 19 bases between them. Looked up from germline, CDR1 is DFQATT and CDR2 is SNEGSKA (reference sequence). The CDR3 sequence is CSARDLSPPGPYGYTF. The CDR3 DNA sequence: TGCAGTGCTAGAGATCTCTCACCGCCTGGCCCTTATGGCTACACCTTC.